The 8 T cell receptor beta chains in this list originate from one sample, sequenced in a study of OX40 agonist ivuxolimab in advanced cancers. Using immunoSEQ multiplex PCR, the repertoire was profiled, and TCRdb retains in-frame clones only, with some absent. The sample comprises around 62,000 clones, 89% of which are singletons, and roughly 12% rests with the top ten. The sequencing used CD4+ or CD8+ T cells sorted from blood, collected in a trial of the OX40 agonist ivuxolimab. Receptors originate from an adult with an advanced solid tumor such as melanoma, head and neck, liver or kidney cancer.

The chain has TRBV9 and TRBJ1-5; 7 nucleotides match TRBD1. Germline V gene lookup returns CDR1 SGDLS and CDR2 YYNGEE. The junction had 0 bases not matched to a gene; V was cut back by 0 bases and J by 0 bases. The CDR3 is 15 residues long. The CDR3 region is CASSVEGASNQPQHF. In nucleotides, the CDR3 is TGTGCCAGCAGCGTAGAGGGGGCTAGCAATCAGCCCCAGCATTTT.

The rearrangement joins TRBV6-5 to TRBJ1-1; possible D gene TRBD1, 6 bases. V shed 6 bases and J shed 5 bases, with 16 bases lying between them. CDR3 length equals 14 residues. Germline V gene sequence: CDR1 MNHEY, CDR2 SVGAGI. For the CDR3, the DNA is TGTGCCAGCAGGATATCGGGGGCTGGTACTGAAGCTTTCTTT. Protein sequence: CASRISGAGTEAFF.

The V call is TRBV11-2, the J call TRBJ2-1, with TRBD2 matching over 8 bases. The germline gives CDR1 SGHAT, CDR2 FQNNGV. This CDR3 is built from 16 residues. Trimming cost V 0 bases and J 4 bases; bases outside gene matches: 5. CDR3 nucleotide sequence: TGTGCCAGCAGCTTAGAGCGGGGGGCCTCTTACAATGAGCAGTTCTTC. This sequence encodes CASSLERGASYNEQFF.

The rearrangement uses TRBV27 and TRBJ2-7, with D hard to call. Germline V lookup: CDR1 MNHEY, CDR2 SMNVEV (reference sequence). The CDR3 loop spans 12 amino acids. V dropped 6 bases and J dropped 5 bases, with 11 bases sitting between them. CDR3 loop: CASRSGTNEQYF. CDR3 coding DNA: TGTGCCAGCAGATCAGGCACAAACGAGCAGTACTTC.

The chain employs TRBV6-1 and TRBJ2-1, with D possibly TRBD2 on 5 matching bases. Per the germline V gene, CDR1 is MNHNS and CDR2 is SASEGT. V shed 4 bases and J shed 9 bases, with 10 bases lying between them. The CDR3 has 12 residues. CDR3 DNA sequence: TGTGCCAGCAGTGGGACTGCCGGTGAGCAGTTCTTC. It yields the protein CASSGTAGEQFF.

Here the CDR3 reads CASSLTSGGQETQYF. In nucleotides, the CDR3 is TGTGCCAGCAGCCTGACTAGCGGGGGCCAAGAGACCCAGTACTTC. J is TRBJ2-5 and V is TRBV7-3; 12 bases line up with TRBD2. Looked up from germline, CDR1 is SGHTA and CDR2 is FQGTGA. The CDR3 is 15 amino acids. Losses at the gene ends were 5 bases for V and 1 base for J; bases not matched to a gene: 2.

The table lists this clone with a count of one. The chain links TRBV9 to TRBJ2-1, with D tentatively TRBD2 (6 bases). Germline values: CDR1 SGDLS, CDR2 YYNGEE. Trimming took 0 bases from V and 10 from J, leaving 17 bases between them. This CDR3 has 15 amino acids. Here the CDR3 DNA reads TGTGCCAGCAGCGTAGGTACTGGACTACAATACGAGCAGTTCTTC. Translating it yields CASSVGTGLQYEQFF.

The chain has TRBV2 and TRBJ2-7; 9 nucleotides line up with TRBD2. There are 14 residues in the CDR3. V was pared by 6 bases and J by 3 bases, with 6 bases of the junction left unmatched. CDR1 and CDR2 (germline): SNHLY, FYNNEI. CDR3 region: CASRTGSGSYEQYF. In DNA, the CDR3 is TGTGCCAGCAGGACGGGTAGCGGGAGCTACGAGCAGTACTTC.